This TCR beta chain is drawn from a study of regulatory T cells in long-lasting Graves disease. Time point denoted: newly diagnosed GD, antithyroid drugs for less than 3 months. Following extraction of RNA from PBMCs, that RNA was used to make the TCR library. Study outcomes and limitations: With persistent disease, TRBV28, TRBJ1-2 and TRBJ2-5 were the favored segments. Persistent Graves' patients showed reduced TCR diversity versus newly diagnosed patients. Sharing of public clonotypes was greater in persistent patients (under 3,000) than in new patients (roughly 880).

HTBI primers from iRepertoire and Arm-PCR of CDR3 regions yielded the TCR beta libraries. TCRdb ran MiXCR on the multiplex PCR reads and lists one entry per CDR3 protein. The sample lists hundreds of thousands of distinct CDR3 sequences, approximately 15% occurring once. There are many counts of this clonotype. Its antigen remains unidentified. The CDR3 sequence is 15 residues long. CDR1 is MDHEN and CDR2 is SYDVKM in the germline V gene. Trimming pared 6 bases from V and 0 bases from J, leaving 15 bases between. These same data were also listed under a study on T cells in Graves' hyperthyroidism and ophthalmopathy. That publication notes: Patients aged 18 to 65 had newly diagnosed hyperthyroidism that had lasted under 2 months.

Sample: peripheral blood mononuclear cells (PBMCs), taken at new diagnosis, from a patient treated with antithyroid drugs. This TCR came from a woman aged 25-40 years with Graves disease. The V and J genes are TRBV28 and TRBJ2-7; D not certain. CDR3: CASSQNGPVSYEQYF. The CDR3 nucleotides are TGTGCCAGCAGCCAAAACGGACCGGTCTCCTACGAGCAGTACTTC.